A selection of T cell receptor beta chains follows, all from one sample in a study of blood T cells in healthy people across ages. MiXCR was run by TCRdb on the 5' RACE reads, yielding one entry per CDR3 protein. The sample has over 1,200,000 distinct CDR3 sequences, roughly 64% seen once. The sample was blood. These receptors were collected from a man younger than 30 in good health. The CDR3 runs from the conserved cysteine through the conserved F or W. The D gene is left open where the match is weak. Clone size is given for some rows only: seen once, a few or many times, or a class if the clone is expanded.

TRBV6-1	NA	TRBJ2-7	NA	CASSEALSSGYLEQYF	TGTGCCAGCAGTGAAGCGCTTTCGTCGGGGTACCTCGAGCAGTACTTC
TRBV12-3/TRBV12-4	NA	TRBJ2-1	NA	CASSSGLARIHNERFF	TGTGCCAGCAGCTCGGGGCTAGCGCGAATTCACAATGAGCGGTTCTTC
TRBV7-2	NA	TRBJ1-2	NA	CASSPPTGGIYDYTF	TGTGCCAGCAGCCCCCCGACAGGCGGTATCTATGACTACACCTTC
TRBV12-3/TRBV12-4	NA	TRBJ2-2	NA	CASSRGVMNTGELFF	TGTGCCAGCAGTCGAGGGGTTATGAACACCGGGGAGCTGTTTTTT
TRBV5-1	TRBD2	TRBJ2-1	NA	CASSQVLLAGRKNEQFF	TGCGCCAGCAGCCAAGTTCTCTTAGCGGGGCGTAAAAATGAGCAGTTCTTC
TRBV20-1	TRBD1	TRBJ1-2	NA	CSARVQGYYTF	TGCAGTGCTAGAGTACAGGGGTACTACACCTTC
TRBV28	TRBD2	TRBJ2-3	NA	CASSPPSGGPTDTQYF	TGTGCCAGCAGTCCTCCTAGCGGGGGGCCCACAGATACGCAGTATTTT
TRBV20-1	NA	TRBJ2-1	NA	CSARDKLSSYNEQFF	TGCAGTGCTCGCGATAAGCTGAGCTCCTACAATGAGCAGTTCTTC
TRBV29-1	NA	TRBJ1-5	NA	CSVSGDFGNQPQHF	TGCAGCGTAAGTGGGGACTTCGGCAATCAGCCCCAGCATTTT
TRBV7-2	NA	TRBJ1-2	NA	CASSLPGRGGAAGYGYTF	TGTGCCAGCAGCTTACCGGGTCGGGGGGGTGCCGCGGGATATGGCTACACCTTC
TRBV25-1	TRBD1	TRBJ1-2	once	CASSESGTGHGNGYTF	TGTGCCAGCAGTGAATCTGGGACAGGCCATGGCAATGGCTACACCTTC
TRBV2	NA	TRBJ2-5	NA	CASIFLIQETQYF	TGTGCCAGCATATTCTTGATCCAAGAGACCCAGTACTTC
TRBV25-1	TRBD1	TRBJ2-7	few	CASSGIGQGYEQYF	TGTGCCAGCAGTGGAATTGGACAGGGCTACGAGCAGTACTTC
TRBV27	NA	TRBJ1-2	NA	CASSPVGVGYGYTF	TGTGCCAGCAGTCCGGTAGGGGTAGGCTATGGCTACACCTTC
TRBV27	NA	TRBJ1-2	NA	CASSWKGDLFYGYTF	TGTGCCAGCAGTTGGAAGGGGGACCTATTCTATGGCTACACCTTC
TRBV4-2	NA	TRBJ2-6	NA	CASSQEASSGANVLTF	TGTGCCAGCAGCCAAGAGGCCAGCTCTGGGGCCAACGTCCTGACTTTC
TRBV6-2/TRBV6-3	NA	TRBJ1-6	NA	CASSPASQGTNSPLHF	TGTGCCAGCAGTCCGGCCTCCCAGGGGACGAATTCACCCCTCCACTTT
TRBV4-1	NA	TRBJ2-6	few	CASSQVLGANVLTF	TGCGCCAGCAGCCAAGTTTTAGGGGCCAACGTCCTGACTTTC
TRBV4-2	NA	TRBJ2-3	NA	CASSQDGRQAAADTQYF	TGTGCCAGCAGCCAAGATGGCAGGCAGGCAGCTGCAGATACGCAGTATTTT
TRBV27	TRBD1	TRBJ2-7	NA	CASSFIGQAVYEQYF	TGTGCCAGCAGTTTCATTGGACAGGCCGTCTACGAGCAGTACTTC
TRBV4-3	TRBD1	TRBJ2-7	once	CASSPAPWDRAYEQYF	TGCGCCAGCAGCCCCGCCCCCTGGGACAGGGCCTACGAGCAGTACTTC
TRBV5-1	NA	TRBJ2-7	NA	CASSPGYDGIEQYF	TGCGCCAGCAGCCCGGGATACGACGGGATCGAGCAGTACTTC
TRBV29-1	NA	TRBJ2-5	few	CSVEMVLQETQYF	TGCAGCGTTGAAATGGTACTCCAAGAGACCCAGTACTTC
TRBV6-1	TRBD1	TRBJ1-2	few	CASNPQGASGYGYTF	TGTGCCAGCAATCCACAGGGGGCATCGGGCTATGGCTACACCTTC
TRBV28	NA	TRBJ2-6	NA	CASSFQGGPGANVLTF	TGTGCCAGCAGTTTTCAGGGAGGACCTGGGGCCAACGTCCTGACTTTC
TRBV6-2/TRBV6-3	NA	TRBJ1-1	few	CASSYLPGLNTEAFF	TGTGCCAGCAGTTACTTGCCGGGATTGAACACTGAAGCTTTCTTT
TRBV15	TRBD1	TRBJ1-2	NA	CATSRDQGQAYGYTF	TGTGCCACCAGCAGAGATCAAGGACAGGCCTATGGCTACACCTTC
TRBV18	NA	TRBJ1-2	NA	CACSPGPRSYGYTF	TGTGCCTGCTCACCCGGACCCCGGTCCTATGGCTACACCTTC
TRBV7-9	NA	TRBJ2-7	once	CALGGPTTYEQYF	TGTGCCTTGGGCGGGCCTACGACCTACGAGCAGTACTTC
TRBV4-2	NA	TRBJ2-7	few	CASSQETGTEPPRFYEQYF	TGTGCCAGCAGCCAAGAGACGGGAACCGAACCCCCCCGATTCTACGAGCAGTACTTC
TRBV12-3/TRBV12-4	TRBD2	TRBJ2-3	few	CASSLSGTSGRTDTQYF	TGTGCCAGCAGTTTATCTGGGACTAGCGGGAGAACAGATACGCAGTATTTT
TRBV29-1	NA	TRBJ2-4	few	CSVEESHRGIAKNIQYF	TGCAGCGTTGAAGAATCCCATCGGGGTATAGCCAAAAACATTCAGTACTTC
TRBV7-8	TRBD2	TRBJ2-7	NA	CASSPVAGGLNPYEQYF	TGTGCCAGCAGCCCCGTCGCGGGAGGGCTTAATCCCTACGAGCAGTACTTC
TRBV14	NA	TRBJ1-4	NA	CASSHRRINEKLFF	TGTGCCAGCAGTCACCGACGGATTAATGAAAAACTGTTTTTT
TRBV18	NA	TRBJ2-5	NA	CASSETGVQETQYF	TGTGCCAGCTCAGAAACGGGGGTTCAAGAGACCCAGTACTTC
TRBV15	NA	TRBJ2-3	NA	CATSPFNGDTQYF	TGTGCCACCAGCCCCTTCAACGGGGATACGCAGTATTTT
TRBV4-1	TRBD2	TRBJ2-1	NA	CASSHTSGRDYNEQFF	TGCGCCAGCAGCCATACTAGCGGGAGGGACTACAATGAGCAGTTCTTC
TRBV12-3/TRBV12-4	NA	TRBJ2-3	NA	CASSLALRANTQYF	TGTGCCAGCAGTTTGGCACTGCGGGCAAATACGCAGTATTTT
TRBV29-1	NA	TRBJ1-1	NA	CSVPVSTEAFF	TGCAGCGTCCCCGTGTCCACTGAAGCTTTCTTT
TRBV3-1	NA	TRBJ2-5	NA	CASSQEGAKETQYF	TGTGCCAGCAGCCAAGAGGGGGCAAAAGAGACCCAGTACTTC
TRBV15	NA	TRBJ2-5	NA	CATSRDRRETQYF	TGTGCCACCAGCAGAGACCGCCGGGAGACCCAGTACTTC